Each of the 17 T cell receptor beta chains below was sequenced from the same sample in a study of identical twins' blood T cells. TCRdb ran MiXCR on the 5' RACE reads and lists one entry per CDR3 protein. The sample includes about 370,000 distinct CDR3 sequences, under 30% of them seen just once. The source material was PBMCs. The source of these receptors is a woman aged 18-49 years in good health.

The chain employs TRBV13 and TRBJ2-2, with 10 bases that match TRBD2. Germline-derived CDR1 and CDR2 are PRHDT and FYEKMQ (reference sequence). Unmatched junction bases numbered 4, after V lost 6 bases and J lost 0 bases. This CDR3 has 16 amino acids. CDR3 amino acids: CASSSGLAANTGELFF. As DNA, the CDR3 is TGTGCCAGCAGTTCCGGACTAGCGGCGAACACCGGGGAGCTGTTTTTT.

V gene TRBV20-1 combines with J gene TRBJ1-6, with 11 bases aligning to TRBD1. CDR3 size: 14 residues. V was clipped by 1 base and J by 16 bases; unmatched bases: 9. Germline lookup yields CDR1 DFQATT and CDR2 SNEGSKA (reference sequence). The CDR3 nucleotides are TGCAGTGCTAGAGGGACAGGGGGCCGATTCCTACTCCACTTT. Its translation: CSARGTGGRFLLHF.

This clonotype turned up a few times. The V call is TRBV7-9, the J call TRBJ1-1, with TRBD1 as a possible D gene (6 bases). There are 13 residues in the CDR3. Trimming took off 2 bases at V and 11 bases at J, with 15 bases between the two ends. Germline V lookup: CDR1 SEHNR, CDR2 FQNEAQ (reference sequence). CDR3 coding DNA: TGTGCCAGCAGCTTAACAGGGATGGGTGAGGCTTTCTTT. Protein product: CASSLTGMGEAFF.

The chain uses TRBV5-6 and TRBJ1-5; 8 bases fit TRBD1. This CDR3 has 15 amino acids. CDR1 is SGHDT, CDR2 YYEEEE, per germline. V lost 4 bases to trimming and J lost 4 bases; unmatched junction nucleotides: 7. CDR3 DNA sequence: TGTGCCAGCAGCGAACAGGGGGGGTATAATCAGCCCCAGCATTTT. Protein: CASSEQGGYNQPQHF.

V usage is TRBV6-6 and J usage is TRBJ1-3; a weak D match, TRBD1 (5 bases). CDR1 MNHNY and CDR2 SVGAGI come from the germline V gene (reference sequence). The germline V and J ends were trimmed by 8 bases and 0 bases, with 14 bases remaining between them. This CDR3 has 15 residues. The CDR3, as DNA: TGTGCCAGCGGAGCCCCGGGGCACTCTGGAAACACCATATATTTT. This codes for CASGAPGHSGNTIYF.

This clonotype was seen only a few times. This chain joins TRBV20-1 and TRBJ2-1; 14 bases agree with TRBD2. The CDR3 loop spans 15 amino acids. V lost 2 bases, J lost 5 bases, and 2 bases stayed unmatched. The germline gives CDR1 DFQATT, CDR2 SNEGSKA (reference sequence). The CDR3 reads CSARRGLAGDNEQFF. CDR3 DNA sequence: TGCAGTGCTAGACGGGGACTAGCGGGAGACAATGAGCAGTTCTTC.

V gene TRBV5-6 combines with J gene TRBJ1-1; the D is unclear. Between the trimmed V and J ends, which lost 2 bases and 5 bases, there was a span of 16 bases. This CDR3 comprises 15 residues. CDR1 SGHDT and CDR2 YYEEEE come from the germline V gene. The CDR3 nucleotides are TGTGCCAGCAGCTTAGGCGTGGGAGCGGCTACTGAAGCTTTCTTT. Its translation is CASSLGVGAATEAFF.

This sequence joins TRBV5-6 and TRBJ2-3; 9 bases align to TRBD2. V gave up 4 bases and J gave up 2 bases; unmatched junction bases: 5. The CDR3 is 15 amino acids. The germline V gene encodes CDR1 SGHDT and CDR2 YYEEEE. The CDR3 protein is CASSPGLADTDTQYF. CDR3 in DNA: TGTGCCAGCAGCCCGGGACTAGCCGACACAGATACGCAGTATTTT.

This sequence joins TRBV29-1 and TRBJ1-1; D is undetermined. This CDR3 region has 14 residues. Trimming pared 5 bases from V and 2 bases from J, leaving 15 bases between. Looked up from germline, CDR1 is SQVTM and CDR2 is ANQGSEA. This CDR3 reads CSVPPRRGNTEAFF. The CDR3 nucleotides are TGCAGCGTTCCCCCTAGGCGGGGTAACACTGAAGCTTTCTTT.

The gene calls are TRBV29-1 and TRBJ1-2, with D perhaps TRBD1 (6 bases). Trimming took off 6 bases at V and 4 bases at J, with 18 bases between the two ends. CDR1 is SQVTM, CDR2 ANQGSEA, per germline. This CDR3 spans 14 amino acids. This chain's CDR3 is CSVDKNWGLYGYTF. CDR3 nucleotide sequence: TGCAGCGTGGATAAGAACTGGGGGCTCTATGGCTACACCTTC.

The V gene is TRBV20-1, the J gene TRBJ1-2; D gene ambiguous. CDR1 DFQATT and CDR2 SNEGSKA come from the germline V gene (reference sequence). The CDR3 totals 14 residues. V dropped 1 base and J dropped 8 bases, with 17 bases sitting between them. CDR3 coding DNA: TGCAGTGCTAGAGCGCCTTTCACAGCCCAAGGCTACACCTTC. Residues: CSARAPFTAQGYTF.

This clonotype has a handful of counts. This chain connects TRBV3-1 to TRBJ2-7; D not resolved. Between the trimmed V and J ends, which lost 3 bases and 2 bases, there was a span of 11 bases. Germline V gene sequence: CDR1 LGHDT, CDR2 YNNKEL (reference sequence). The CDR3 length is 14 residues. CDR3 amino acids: CASSQGNIAYEQYF. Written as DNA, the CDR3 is TGTGCCAGCAGCCAGGGGAATATCGCCTACGAGCAGTACTTC.

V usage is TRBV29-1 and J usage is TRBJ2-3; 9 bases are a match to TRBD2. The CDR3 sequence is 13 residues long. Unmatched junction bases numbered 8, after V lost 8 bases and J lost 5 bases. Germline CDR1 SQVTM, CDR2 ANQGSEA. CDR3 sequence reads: CSLAGGQRDTQYF. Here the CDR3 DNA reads TGCAGCTTGGCGGGGGGGCAGAGAGATACGCAGTATTTT.

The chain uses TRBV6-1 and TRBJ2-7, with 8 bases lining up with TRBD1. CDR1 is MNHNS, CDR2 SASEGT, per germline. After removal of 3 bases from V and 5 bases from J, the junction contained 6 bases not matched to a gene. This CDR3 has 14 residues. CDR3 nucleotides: TGTGCCAGCAGTGATAGGACAGGGAACCACGAGCAGTACTTC. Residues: CASSDRTGNHEQYF.

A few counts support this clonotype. CDR3 protein: CASSQGNSPYYEQYF. The CDR3 DNA reads as TGTGCCAGCAGCCAAGGCAATTCACCGTACTACGAGCAGTACTTC. J is TRBJ2-7 and V is TRBV14; D uncertain. CDR3 length equals 15 residues. Germline V CDR1 and CDR2: SGHDN, FVKESK. Trimming took 1 base from V and 3 from J, leaving 13 bases between them. Variable domain in full (rest from reference TRBV14 and TRBJ2-7): EAGVTQFPSHSVIEKGQTVTLRCDPISGHDNLYWYRRVMGKEIKFLLHFVKESKQDESGMPNNRFLAERTGGTYSTLKVQPAELEDSGVYFCASSQGNSPYYEQYFGPGTRLTVT.

DNA of the CDR3: TGTGCCAGCAGTTACTCCGGGACAGGGACGACTGAAGCTTTCTTT. This encodes CASSYSGTGTTEAFF. The gene calls are TRBV6-5 and TRBJ1-1, with TRBD1 identical over 9 bases. Per the germline V gene, CDR1 is MNHEY and CDR2 is SVGAGI. V shed 0 bases and J 5 bases; nucleotides not matched to a gene: 4. This CDR3 has 15 amino acids.

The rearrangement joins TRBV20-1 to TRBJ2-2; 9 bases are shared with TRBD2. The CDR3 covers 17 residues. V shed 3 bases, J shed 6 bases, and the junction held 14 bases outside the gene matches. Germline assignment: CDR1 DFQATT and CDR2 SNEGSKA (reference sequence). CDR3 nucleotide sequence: TGCAGTGCTAGTAATCCGATTGTAGCGGGAGAGTCCGGGGAGCTGTTTTTT. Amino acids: CSASNPIVAGESGELFF.